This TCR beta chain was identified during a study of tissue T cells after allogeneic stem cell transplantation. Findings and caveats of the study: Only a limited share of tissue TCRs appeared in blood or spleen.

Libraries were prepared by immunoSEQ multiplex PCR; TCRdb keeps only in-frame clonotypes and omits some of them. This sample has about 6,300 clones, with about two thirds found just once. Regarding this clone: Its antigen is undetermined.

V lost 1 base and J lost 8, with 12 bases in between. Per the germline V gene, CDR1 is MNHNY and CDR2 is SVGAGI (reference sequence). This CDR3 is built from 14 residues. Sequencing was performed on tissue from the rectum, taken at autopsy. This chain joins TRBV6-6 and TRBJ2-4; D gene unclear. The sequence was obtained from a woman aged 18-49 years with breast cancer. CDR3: CASSYFYRQDIQYF. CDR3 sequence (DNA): TGTGCCAGCAGTTACTTCTATCGCCAGGACATTCAGTACTTC.